This TCR beta chain came from a study of blood T cell repertoires in COVID-19. Study context: The study drew acute and convalescent COVID-19 samples from the United States, Italy and Spain. From T cells, B-cell-depleted T cells, or PBMCs came the material, which was cDNA or gDNA.

Per the original methods: Reference gene primer amplification in the assay estimated nucleated cell counts. Data came from immunoSEQ multiplex PCR; TCRdb stores just in-frame clones and leaves some out. V, J and clone size are taken as reported in that table, and D and trimming were inferred from the DNA itself. The sample has 85,000 to 100,000 clones, about 76% seen once; the top ten hold nearly 25%. The CDR3 loop spans 12 amino acids. The V and J ends lost 3 bases and 5 bases, in that order; junction bases with no gene match: 3. Per the germline V gene, CDR1 is GTSNPN and CDR2 is SVGIG (reference sequence).

The origin of this receptor is a human donor in a cohort sampled during active COVID-19. Input material: peripheral blood. The rearrangement uses TRBV30 and TRBJ1-1; TRBD1 aligns across 7 bases. The CDR3 loop is CAWSHRGTEAFF. CDR3 nucleotides: TGTGCCTGGAGCCACAGGGGAACTGAAGCTTTCTTT.